Sequencing of this T cell receptor (beta chain) was carried out in a study of spatial heterogeneity in lung cancer. Germline CDR1 and CDR2: WSHSY and SAAADI. This CDR3 spans 15 amino acids. Trimming removed 6 bases at V and 0 bases at J, with 12 bases between. This clonotype occurred many times. Its target is not known. This beta chain is off target for a library built for alpha chains, so its abundance means little. Study observations and caveats: One measure, the expanded intratumoral alpha and beta TCR count, tracked tumor mutation counts.

TCRdb reprocessed the 5' RACE reads with MiXCR, giving one entry per CDR3 protein. Of about 14,000 distinct CDR3 sequences in the sample, 4.7% were seen once. The time point here: sample taken at primary tumor resection. The TCR originated in a female donor with early-stage non-small cell lung cancer. This sequence joins TRBV10-2 and TRBJ2-1, with D maybe TRBD2 (6 bases). This specimen was lung tumor tissue, taken at surgery. This CDR3 reads CASRGGQASYNEQFF. The CDR3 region has the DNA TGCGCCAGCAGAGGAGGGCAGGCCTCCTACAATGAGCAGTTCTTC.